These 14 T cell receptor beta chains were sequenced from one sample in a study of blood T cell repertoires in COVID-19. The assay was immunoSEQ multiplex PCR, and TCRdb's table has in-frame clones only and misses some. The profile shows roughly 62,000 clones, 75% to 90% of them singletons. The sample comprised peripheral blood. Receptors were obtained from a man younger than 45 with COVID-19, enrolled during active disease.

This rearrangement joins TRBV6-5 to TRBJ2-7; D uncertain. The CDR3 runs 12 residues. CDR1 is MNHEY, CDR2 SVGAGI, per germline. Between the trimmed V and J ends, which lost 8 bases and 0 bases, there was a span of 8 bases. The CDR3, as DNA: TGTGCCAGCCGAGGCAGCTCCTACGAGCAGTACTTC. It is translated as CASRGSSYEQYF.

The chain joins TRBV9 to TRBJ2-7; 8 nucleotides agree with TRBD1. The CDR3 runs to 16 residues. Germline assignment: CDR1 SGDLS and CDR2 YYNGEE. Trimming removed 3 bases from V and 2 bases from J; junction bases left unmatched: 10. The CDR3 region is CASSALGTGPTYEQYF. For the CDR3, the DNA is TGTGCCAGCAGCGCCTTAGGGACAGGCCCTACCTACGAGCAGTACTTC.

The genes are TRBV9 and TRBJ2-1, with D possibly being TRBD2 (6 bases). V gave up 2 bases and J gave up 8 bases, with 20 bases separating them. Germline values: CDR1 SGDLS, CDR2 YYNGEE. CDR3 length: 16 amino acids. The CDR3 nucleotides read TGTGCCAGCAGCGTGGAGGGTTCTGCGTACGGTGATGAGCAGTTCTTC. Amino acid sequence: CASSVEGSAYGDEQFF.

The chain couples TRBV27 to TRBJ1-1; D call uncertain. Germline-derived CDR1 and CDR2 are MNHEY and SMNVEV (reference sequence). V lost 0 bases and J 1 base, leaving 9 bases between the germline ends. CDR3 length: 15 residues. The CDR3 protein is CASSLSWSSNTEAFF. The CDR3 coding sequence is TGTGCCAGCAGTTTATCGTGGAGTTCGAACACTGAAGCTTTCTTT.

V usage is TRBV2 and J usage is TRBJ2-1; D remains unclear. Trimming stripped 4 bases from V and 4 bases from J, with 11 bases between. Germline V CDR1 and CDR2: SNHLY, FYNNEI. This CDR3 has 14 amino acids. CDR3 DNA: TGTGCCAGCAGTGCCCTTTTCACATACAATGAGCAGTTCTTC. This translates into CASSALFTYNEQFF.

This clone came up once. The chain is built from TRBV3-1 (or the pseudogene TRBV3-2) and TRBJ2-1; 8 bases line up with TRBD2. Looked up from germline, CDR1 is LGHDT and CDR2 is YNNKEL (reference sequence). V lost 4 bases to trimming and J lost 5 bases; unmatched junction nucleotides: 7. The CDR3 has 15 amino acids. The CDR3 region has the DNA TGTGCCAGCAGCCCAGCGGGAGTTCTCAACAATGAGCAGTTCTTC. Its protein product is CASSPAGVLNNEQFF.

J is TRBJ2-7 and V is TRBV27, with TRBD1 as a possible D gene (5 bases). In germline, CDR1 is MNHEY, CDR2 SMNVEV (reference sequence). This CDR3 region has 15 residues. V was clipped by 6 bases and J by 0 bases, with 15 bases between them. The CDR3 DNA sequence: TGTGCCAGCAGACCAGACAGAAAAACCTCCTACGAGCAGTACTTC. It encodes CASRPDRKTSYEQYF.

This chain links TRBV5-4 with TRBJ1-3, with 8 positions matching TRBD1. The junction had 8 bases not matched to a gene; V was cut back by 2 bases and J by 4 bases. CDR1 and CDR2 (germline): SGHNT, YYREEE (reference sequence). The CDR3 consists of 16 residues. CDR3 loop: CASSFGGGTGGNTIYF. CDR3 nucleotides: TGTGCCAGCAGCTTTGGTGGGGGGACAGGCGGAAACACCATATATTTT.

This clone was recorded once. The chain employs TRBV29-1 and TRBJ1-4; D is uncertain. In germline, CDR1 is SQVTM, CDR2 ANQGSEA. Trimming stripped 4 bases from V and 3 bases from J, with 9 bases between. The CDR3 totals 13 residues. The CDR3 sequence: CSVAGIANEKLFF. The CDR3 DNA sequence: TGCAGCGTTGCCGGGATCGCTAATGAAAAACTGTTTTTT.

The chain joins TRBV7-2 to TRBJ2-7; TRBD1 is a possible D gene (5 bases). The CDR3 length is 12 residues. V was cut by 3 bases and J by 4 bases, with 7 bases left in between. Germline V CDR1 and CDR2: SGHTA, FQGNSA. The CDR3 nucleotides are TGTGCCAGCAGCTTCGACAGTTACGAGCAGTACTTC. Translated: CASSFDSYEQYF.

This clone was seen just once. This rearrangement joins TRBV14 to TRBJ1-4; the D gene is possibly TRBD1 (5 bases). This CDR3 has 13 residues. Germline CDR1 and CDR2: SGHDN and FVKESK. Trimming removed 4 bases at V and 7 bases at J, with 10 bases between. This chain's CDR3 is CASSLRVAEKLFF. The CDR3, as DNA: TGTGCCAGCAGCCTCAGGGTTGCTGAAAAACTGTTTTTT.

The chain uses TRBV27 and TRBJ2-3; 9 bases fit TRBD1. V lost 4 bases, J lost 2 bases, and 4 bases stayed unmatched. This CDR3 spans 15 amino acids. The V gene's germline CDR1 is MNHEY and CDR2 SMNVEV (reference sequence). CDR3 bases: TGTGCCAGCAGTTATGGGACAGGGTTCACAGATACGCAGTATTTT. Translating gives CASSYGTGFTDTQYF.

The J gene is TRBJ1-5, the V gene TRBV19; 8 nucleotides align to TRBD1. The V gene's germline CDR1 is LNHDA and CDR2 SQIVND (reference sequence). CDR3 size: 15 residues. The junction had 7 bases not matched to a gene; V was cut back by 3 bases and J by 6 bases. The DNA for the CDR3 is TGTGCCAGTAGTATTGCTGACAGGGGATCTCAGCCCCAGCATTTT. It translates to CASSIADRGSQPQHF.

This chain links TRBV6-5 with TRBJ2-7; 7 bases agree with TRBD1. CDR1 MNHEY and CDR2 SVGAGI come from the germline V gene. The ends lost 6 bases at V and 1 base at J; junction bases unmatched: 6. There are 14 residues in the CDR3. The CDR3 region is CASRPTTGSYEQYF. CDR3 sequence (DNA): TGTGCCAGCAGACCAACGACAGGGTCCTACGAGCAGTACTTC.